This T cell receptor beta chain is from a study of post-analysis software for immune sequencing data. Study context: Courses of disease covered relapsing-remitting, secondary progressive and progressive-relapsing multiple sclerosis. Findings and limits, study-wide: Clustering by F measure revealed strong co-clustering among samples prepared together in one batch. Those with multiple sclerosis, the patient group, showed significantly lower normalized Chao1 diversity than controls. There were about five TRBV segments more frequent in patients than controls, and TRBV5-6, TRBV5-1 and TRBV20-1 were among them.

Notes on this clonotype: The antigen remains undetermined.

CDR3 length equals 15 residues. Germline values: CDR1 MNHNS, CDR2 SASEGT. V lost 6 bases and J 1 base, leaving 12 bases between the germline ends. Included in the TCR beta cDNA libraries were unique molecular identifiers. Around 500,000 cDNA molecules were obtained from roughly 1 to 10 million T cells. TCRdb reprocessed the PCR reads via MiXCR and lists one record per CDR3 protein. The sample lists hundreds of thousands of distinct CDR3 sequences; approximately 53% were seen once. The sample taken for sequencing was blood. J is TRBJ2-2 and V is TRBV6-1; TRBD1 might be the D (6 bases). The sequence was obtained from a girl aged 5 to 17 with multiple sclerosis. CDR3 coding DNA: TGTGCCAGCAGCGGGTGGGACAAGAACACCGGGGAGCTGTTTTTT. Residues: CASSGWDKNTGELFF.